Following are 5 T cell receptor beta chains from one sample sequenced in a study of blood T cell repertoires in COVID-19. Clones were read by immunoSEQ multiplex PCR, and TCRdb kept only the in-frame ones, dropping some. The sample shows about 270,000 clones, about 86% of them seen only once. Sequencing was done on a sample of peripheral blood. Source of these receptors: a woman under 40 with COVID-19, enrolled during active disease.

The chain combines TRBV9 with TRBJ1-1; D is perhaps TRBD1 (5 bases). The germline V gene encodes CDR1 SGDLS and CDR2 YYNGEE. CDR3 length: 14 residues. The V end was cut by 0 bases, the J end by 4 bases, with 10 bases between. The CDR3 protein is CASSVEFQGTEAFF. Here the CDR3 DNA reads TGTGCCAGCAGCGTAGAGTTTCAGGGCACTGAAGCTTTCTTT.

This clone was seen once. The CDR3 DNA reads TGTGCCAGCAGTTATGGTTCCGGGACAGAAAAACTGTTTTTT. This gives the protein CASSYGSGTEKLFF. The chain links TRBV6-6 to TRBJ1-4; TRBD1 is a possible D gene (6 bases). Per germline, CDR1 MNHNY and CDR2 SVGAGI (reference sequence). The CDR3 has 14 amino acids. Trimming cost V 3 bases and J 8 bases, with 13 bases left between them.

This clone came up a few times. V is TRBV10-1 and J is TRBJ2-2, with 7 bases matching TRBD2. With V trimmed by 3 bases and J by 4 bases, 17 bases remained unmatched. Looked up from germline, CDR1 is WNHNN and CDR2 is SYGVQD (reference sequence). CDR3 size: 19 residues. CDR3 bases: TGCGCCAGCAGTGACCCTGTTGCTCAAGCGGGGCCACCCACCGGGGAGCTGTTTTTT. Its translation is CASSDPVAQAGPPTGELFF.

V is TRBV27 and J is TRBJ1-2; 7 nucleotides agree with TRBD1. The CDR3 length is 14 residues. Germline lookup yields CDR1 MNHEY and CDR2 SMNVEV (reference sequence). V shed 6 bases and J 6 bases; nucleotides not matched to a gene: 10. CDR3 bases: TGTGCCAGCAGACCCTTGGACAGGAAGGATGGCTACACCTTC. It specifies CASRPLDRKDGYTF.

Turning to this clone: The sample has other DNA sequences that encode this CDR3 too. DNA for the CDR3: TGTGCCAGCAGCCAAGGGAGCTCCTATAATTCACCCCTCCACTTT. Encoded protein: CASSQGSSYNSPLHF. This chain connects TRBV3-1 (or the pseudogene TRBV3-2) to TRBJ1-6; D unclear. V was trimmed by 1 base and J by 0 bases, leaving 4 bases between them. Germline CDR1 is LGHDT and CDR2 is YNNKEL (reference sequence). CDR3 length: 15 amino acids.